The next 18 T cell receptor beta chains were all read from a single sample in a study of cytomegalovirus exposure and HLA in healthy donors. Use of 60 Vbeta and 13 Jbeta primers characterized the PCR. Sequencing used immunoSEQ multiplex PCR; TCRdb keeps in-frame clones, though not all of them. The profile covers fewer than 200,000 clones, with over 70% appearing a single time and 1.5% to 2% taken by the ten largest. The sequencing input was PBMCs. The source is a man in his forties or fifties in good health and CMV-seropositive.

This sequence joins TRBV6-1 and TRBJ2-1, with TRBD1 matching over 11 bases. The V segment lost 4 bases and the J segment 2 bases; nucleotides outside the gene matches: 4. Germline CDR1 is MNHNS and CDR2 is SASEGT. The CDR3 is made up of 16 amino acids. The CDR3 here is CASSVPGQGAYNEQFF. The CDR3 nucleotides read TGTGCCAGCAGTGTCCCGGGACAGGGGGCCTACAATGAGCAGTTCTTC.

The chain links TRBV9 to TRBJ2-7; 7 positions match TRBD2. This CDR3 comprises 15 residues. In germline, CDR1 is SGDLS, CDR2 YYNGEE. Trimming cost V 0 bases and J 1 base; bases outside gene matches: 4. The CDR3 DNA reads TGTGCCAGCAGCGTAGCGGGAGGTCTATCCTACGAGCAGTACTTC. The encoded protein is CASSVAGGLSYEQYF.

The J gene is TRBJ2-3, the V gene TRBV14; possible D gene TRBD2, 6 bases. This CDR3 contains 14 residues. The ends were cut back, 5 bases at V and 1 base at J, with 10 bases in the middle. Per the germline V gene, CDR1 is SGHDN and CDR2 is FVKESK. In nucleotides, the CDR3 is TGTGCCAGCAGCTCCACGGGGGGCACAGATACGCAGTATTTT. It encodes CASSSTGGTDTQYF.

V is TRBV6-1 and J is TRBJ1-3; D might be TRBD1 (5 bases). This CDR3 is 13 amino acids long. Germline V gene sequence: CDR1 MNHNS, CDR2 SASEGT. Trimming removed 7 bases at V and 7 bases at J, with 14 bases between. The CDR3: CASTARVGNTIYF. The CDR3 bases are TGTGCCAGCACCGCCAGGGTCGGTAACACCATATATTTT.

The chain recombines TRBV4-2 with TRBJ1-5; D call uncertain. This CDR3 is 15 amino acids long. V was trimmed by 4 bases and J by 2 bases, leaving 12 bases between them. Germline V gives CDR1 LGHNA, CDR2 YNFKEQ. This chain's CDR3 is CASSRAESGNQPQHF. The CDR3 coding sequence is TGTGCCAGCAGCCGGGCCGAGTCGGGCAATCAGCCCCAGCATTTT.

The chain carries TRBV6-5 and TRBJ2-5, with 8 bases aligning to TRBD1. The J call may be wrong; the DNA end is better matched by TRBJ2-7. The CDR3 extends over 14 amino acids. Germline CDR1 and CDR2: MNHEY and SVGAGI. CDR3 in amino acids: CASSKDREHYEQYF. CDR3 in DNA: TGTGCCAGCAGCAAGGACAGGGAACACTACGAGCAGTACTTC.

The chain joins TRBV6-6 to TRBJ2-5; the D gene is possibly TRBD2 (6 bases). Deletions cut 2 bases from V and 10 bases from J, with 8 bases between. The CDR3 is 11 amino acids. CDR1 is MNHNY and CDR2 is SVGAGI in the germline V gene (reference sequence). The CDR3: CASSYGRDQYF. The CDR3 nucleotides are TGTGCCAGCAGTTACGGGCGGGACCAGTACTTC.

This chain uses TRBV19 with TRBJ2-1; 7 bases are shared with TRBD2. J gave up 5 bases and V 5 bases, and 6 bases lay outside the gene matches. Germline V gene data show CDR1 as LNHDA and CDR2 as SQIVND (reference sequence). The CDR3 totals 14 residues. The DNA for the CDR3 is TGTGCCAGTAGTCTATTGGGGGGGAACAATGAGCAGTTCTTC. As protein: CASSLLGGNNEQFF.

The chain's CDR3 is CASSQEIAGNEQFF. The DNA for the CDR3 is TGCGCCAGCAGCCAAGAGATAGCTGGCAATGAGCAGTTCTTC. This chain joins TRBV4-1 and TRBJ2-1; D remains ambiguous. This CDR3 is built from 14 residues. Per germline, CDR1 MGHRA and CDR2 YSYEKL. V was clipped by 0 bases and J by 6 bases, with 9 bases between them.

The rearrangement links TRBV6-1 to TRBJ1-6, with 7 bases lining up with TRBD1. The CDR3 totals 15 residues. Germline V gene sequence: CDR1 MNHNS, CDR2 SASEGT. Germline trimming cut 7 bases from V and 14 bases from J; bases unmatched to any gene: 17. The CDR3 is CASITGTARPSALHF. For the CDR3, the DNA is TGTGCCAGCATAACCGGGACAGCCAGACCCTCAGCCCTCCACTTT.

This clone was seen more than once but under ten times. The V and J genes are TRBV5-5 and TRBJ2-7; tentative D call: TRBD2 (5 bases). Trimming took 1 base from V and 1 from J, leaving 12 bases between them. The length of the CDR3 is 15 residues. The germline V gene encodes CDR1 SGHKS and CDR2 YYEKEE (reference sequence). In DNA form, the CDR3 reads TGTGCCAGCAGCTTGCGAGGGTGGGATTCCTACGAGCAGTACTTC. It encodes CASSLRGWDSYEQYF. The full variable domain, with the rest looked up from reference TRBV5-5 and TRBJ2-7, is DAGVTQSPTHLIKTRGQQVTLRCSPISGHKSVSWYQQVLGQGPQFIFQYYEKEERGRGNFPDRFSARQFPNYSSELNVNALLLGDSALYLCASSLRGWDSYEQYFGPGTRLTVT.

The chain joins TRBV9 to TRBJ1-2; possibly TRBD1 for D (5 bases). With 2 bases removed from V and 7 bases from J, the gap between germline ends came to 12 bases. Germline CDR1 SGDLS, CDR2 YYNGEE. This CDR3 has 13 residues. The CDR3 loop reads CASSVLTQGGYTF. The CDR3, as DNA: TGTGCCAGCAGCGTCCTGACCCAGGGTGGCTACACCTTC. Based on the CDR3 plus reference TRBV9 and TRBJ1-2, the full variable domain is DSGVTQTPKHLITATGQRVTLRCSPRSGDLSVYWYQQSLDQGLQFLIQYYNGEERAKGNILERFSAQQFPDLHSELNLSSLELGDSALYFCASSVLTQGGYTFGSGTRLTVV.

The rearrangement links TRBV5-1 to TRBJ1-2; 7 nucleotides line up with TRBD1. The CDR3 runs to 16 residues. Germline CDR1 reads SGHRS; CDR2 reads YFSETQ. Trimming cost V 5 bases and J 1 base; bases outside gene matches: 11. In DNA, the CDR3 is TGCGCCAGCAGGCCTAAGGGACAGTCGATTAACTATGGCTACACCTTC. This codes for CASRPKGQSINYGYTF. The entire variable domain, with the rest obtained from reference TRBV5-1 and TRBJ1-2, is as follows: KAGVTQTPRYLIKTRGQQVTLSCSPISGHRSVSWYQQTPGQGLQFLFEYFSETQRNKGNFPGRFSGRQFSNSRSEMNVSTLELGDSALYLCASRPKGQSINYGYTFGSGTRLTVV.

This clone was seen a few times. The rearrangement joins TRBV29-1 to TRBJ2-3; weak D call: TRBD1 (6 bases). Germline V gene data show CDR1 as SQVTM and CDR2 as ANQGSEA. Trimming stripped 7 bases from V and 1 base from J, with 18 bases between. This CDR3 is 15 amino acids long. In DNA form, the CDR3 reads TGCAGCGCTCTGGGACCGGGACACCGCACAGATACGCAGTATTTT. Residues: CSALGPGHRTDTQYF.

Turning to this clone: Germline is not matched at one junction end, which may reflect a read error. The CDR3 DNA reads as TGCGGCGTATCCAAAAACACTGAAGCTTTCTTT. It yields the protein CGVSKNTEAFF. The chain carries TRBV29-1 and TRBJ1-1; the D is unclear. Germline V CDR1 and CDR2: SQVTM, ANQGSEA. This CDR3 comprises 11 residues.

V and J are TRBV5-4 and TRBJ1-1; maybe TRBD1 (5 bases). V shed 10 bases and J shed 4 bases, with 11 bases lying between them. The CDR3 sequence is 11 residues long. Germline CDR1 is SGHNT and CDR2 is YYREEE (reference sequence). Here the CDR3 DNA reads TGTGCCTGGGGGGAGGGCACTGAAGCTTTCTTT. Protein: CAWGEGTEAFF.

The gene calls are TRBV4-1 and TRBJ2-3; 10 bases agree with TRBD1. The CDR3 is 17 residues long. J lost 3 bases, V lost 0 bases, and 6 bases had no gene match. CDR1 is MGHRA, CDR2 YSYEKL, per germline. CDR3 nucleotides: TGCGCCAGCAGCCAAGAGGAGACAGGGGGCCGTACAGATACGCAGTATTTT. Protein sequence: CASSQEETGGRTDTQYF.

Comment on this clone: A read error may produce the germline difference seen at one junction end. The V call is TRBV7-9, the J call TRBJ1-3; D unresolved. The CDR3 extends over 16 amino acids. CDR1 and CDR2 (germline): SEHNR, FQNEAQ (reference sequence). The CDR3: CSSSRSQHVSGNTIYF. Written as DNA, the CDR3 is TGTTCCAGCAGCCGCTCTCAACACGTCTCTGGAAACACCATATATTTT.